Included here is one T cell receptor (beta chain) sequence, with context. Its specificity is not known. The data belong to a study of shared clonotypes between healthy human individuals. Study outcomes and limitations: An anticipated effect of sequencing depth on clonotype sharing among donors was recognized. Genetic and exposure-history diversity was limited by the few donors.

Using roughly 200 ng DNA, about 30,000 T cell genomes, the sorted-subset replicate PCRs were run. Produced via immunoSEQ multiplex PCR; TCRdb's table is partial and in-frame only. The sample lists roughly 1,000,000 clones, 75% to 80% seen once, with under 0.8% in the top ten. From CD4+ cells came CD45RA+ naive and CD45RA-negative memory subsets. The CDR3 is 14 residues long. Germline CDR1 and CDR2: SGHRS and YFSETQ. V dropped 5 bases and J dropped 1 base, with 11 bases sitting between them. The V call is TRBV5-1, the J call TRBJ2-3; D is unclear. The sample taken for sequencing was memory CD4+ T cells from PBMCs. Described subset: CD45RA-negative fraction. This TCR was sampled from a man aged 18 to 30 in good health. Some clones in this sample may be carry-over from other donors' samples. The CDR3 DNA reads TGCGCCAGCAGTTCCATGGCAGGCACAGATACGCAGTATTTT. Its protein product is CASSSMAGTDTQYF.